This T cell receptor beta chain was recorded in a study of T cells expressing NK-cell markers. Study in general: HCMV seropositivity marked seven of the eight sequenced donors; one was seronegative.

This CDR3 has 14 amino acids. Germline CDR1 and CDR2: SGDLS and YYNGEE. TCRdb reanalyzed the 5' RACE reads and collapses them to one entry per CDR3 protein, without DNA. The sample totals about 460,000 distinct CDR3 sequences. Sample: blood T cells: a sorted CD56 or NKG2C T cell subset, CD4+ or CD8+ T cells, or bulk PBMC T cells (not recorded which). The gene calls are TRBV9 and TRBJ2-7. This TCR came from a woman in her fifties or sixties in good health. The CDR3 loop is CASSTGRLPYEQYF.